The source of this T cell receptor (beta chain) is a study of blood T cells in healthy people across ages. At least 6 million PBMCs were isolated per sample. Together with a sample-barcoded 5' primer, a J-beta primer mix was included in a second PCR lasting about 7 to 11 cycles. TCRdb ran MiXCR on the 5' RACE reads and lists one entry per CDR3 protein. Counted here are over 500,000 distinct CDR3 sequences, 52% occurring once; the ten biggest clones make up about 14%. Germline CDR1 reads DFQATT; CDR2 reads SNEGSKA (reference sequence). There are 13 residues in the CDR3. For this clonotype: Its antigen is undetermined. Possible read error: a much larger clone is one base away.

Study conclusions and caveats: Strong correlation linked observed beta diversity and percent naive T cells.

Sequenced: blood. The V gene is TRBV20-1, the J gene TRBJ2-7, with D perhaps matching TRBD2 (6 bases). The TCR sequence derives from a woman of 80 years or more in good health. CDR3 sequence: CSARAGTSYGQYF. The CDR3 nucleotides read TGCAGTGCTAGGGCGGGGACCTCCTACGGGCAGTACTTC.